The 24 T cell receptor beta chains below were found in one sample sequenced in a study of blood T cells in healthy people across ages. It was with a sample-barcoded 5' primer and a J-beta primer mix that a second PCR of about 6 to 12 cycles was run. TCRdb re-called the 5' RACE reads through MiXCR, storing one row per CDR3 protein. The table includes around 820,000 distinct CDR3 sequences, roughly 25% detected once. These data were also filed under a second study, of T cells of mothers and their children.

Sequencing was done on a sample of blood. These receptors came from a boy aged 5-17 years in good health.

The rearrangement joins TRBV28 to TRBJ2-1, with 8 bases that match TRBD1. The CDR3 runs 15 residues. J lost 10 bases, V lost 7 bases, and 15 bases had no gene match. Germline CDR1 reads MDHEN; CDR2 reads SYDVKM. As DNA, the CDR3 is TGTGCCAGCATCGACGGGACAGGTCCCGTGAGGGAGCAGTTCTTC. Residues: CASIDGTGPVREQFF.

V usage is TRBV12-3 or TRBV12-4 and J usage is TRBJ1-3; D remains unclear. The length of the CDR3 is 12 residues. V lost 6 bases and J lost 4, with 7 bases in between. The CDR3 nucleotides are TGTGCCAGCAGACCTGAGGGAAACACCATATATTTT. This encodes CASRPEGNTIYF.

This clonotype showed up just a few times. The chain uses TRBV29-1 and TRBJ2-7; TRBD2 aligns across 9 bases. The CDR3 has 13 residues. CDR1 is SQVTM and CDR2 is ANQGSEA in the germline V gene. Trimming removed 1 base from V and 5 bases from J; junction bases left unmatched: 3. CDR3 loop: CSVEGIAGDEQYF. The CDR3, as DNA: TGCAGCGTTGAAGGGATAGCGGGGGACGAGCAGTACTTC.

The V call is TRBV7-8, the J call TRBJ2-1; no reliable D call. The CDR3 spans 14 residues. The germline CDR1 and CDR2 sequences are SGHVS and FQNEAQ. Between the trimmed V and J ends, which lost 3 bases and 4 bases, there was a span of 10 bases. In DNA, the CDR3 is TGTGCCAGCAGCTTGTGGGCCGGATACAATGAGCAGTTCTTC. Translation gives CASSLWAGYNEQFF.

The gene calls are TRBV20-1 and TRBJ2-5; 9 bases are a match to TRBD1. The V gene's germline CDR1 is DFQATT and CDR2 SNEGSKA (reference sequence). The V and J ends lost 5 bases and 5 bases, in that order; junction bases with no gene match: 18. There are 17 residues in the CDR3. CDR3 sequence (DNA): TGCAGTGCTCGGGGCCTGGCAGACAGGGGGTTGACGGAGACCCAGTACTTC. Translating it yields CSARGLADRGLTETQYF.

The CDR3 DNA follows: TGTGCCAGCAGCCAAGCAGCCGGGACAGGGGGCCAAGAGACCCAGTACTTC. Its translation: CASSQAAGTGGQETQYF. The chain couples TRBV4-2 to TRBJ2-7; 11 nucleotides line up with TRBD1. With the DNA end fitting TRBJ2-5 better, the J assignment may be wrong. Germline-derived CDR1 and CDR2 are LGHNA and YNFKEQ. CDR3 length: 17 amino acids.

The sample holds a few counts of this clonotype. The chain recombines TRBV18 with TRBJ1-4; a weak D match, TRBD1 (6 bases). In germline, CDR1 is KGHSH, CDR2 LQKENI. Between the trimmed V and J ends, which lost 2 bases and 7 bases, there was a span of 11 bases. The CDR3 spans 14 residues. The CDR3 loop reads CASSPWTAPEKLFF. The CDR3 coding sequence is TGTGCCAGCTCACCATGGACAGCTCCTGAAAAACTGTTTTTT.

This clonotype was counted at least ten times. This chain links TRBV29-1 with TRBJ2-5, with D unresolved. CDR3 length equals 15 residues. V was shortened by 2 bases and J by 2 bases, with 15 bases between the two germline ends. Germline V CDR1 and CDR2: SQVTM, ANQGSEA. DNA for the CDR3: TGCAGCGTTGAATATCGAGGCGGTAGGCAAGAGACCCAGTACTTC. Residues: CSVEYRGGRQETQYF.

Notes on this clonotype: This likely comes from a read error, as the CDR3 has no conserved phenylalanine or tryptophan at its end. The chain recombines TRBV11-3 with TRBJ2-1; tentative D call: TRBD1 (5 bases). The CDR3 is made up of 13 amino acids. The ends were cut back, 6 bases at V and 5 bases at J, with 11 bases in the middle. Germline CDR1 SGHNT, CDR2 YENEEA. The DNA of the CDR3 is TGTGCCAGCAGTGATCGACAGAACAATGAGCAGTTCATC. Residues: CASSDRQNNEQFI.

On this clonotype itself: A read error may account for a junction end that differs from germline. The rearrangement joins TRBV6-5 to TRBJ2-3; 8 bases agree with TRBD1. The CDR3 contains 16 residues. The germline V gene encodes CDR1 MNHEY and CDR2 SVGAGI. The CDR3 DNA follows: TGTGCCAGCAGTTATAATCCAGGGGGCTTTGCAGATACGCTGTATTTT. It specifies CASSYNPGGFADTLYF.

The chain is built from TRBV7-2 and TRBJ2-5; D uncertain. V lost 5 bases to trimming and J lost 0 bases, with 13 bases between them. The CDR3 is made up of 15 amino acids. Germline V lookup: CDR1 SGHTA, CDR2 FQGNSA. CDR3 sequence reads: CASSSPLEYQETQYF. The CDR3 DNA reads as TGTGCCAGCAGCAGTCCCCTCGAGTACCAAGAGACCCAGTACTTC.

This clonotype has more than one count but fewer than ten. V usage is TRBV7-9 and J usage is TRBJ2-7, with D hard to call. V was pared by 4 bases and J by 1 base, with 20 bases between. The CDR3 is 17 residues long. Per germline, CDR1 SEHNR and CDR2 FQNEAQ (reference sequence). CDR3 DNA: TGTGCCAGCAGCTCCCCCGACGGGCCAGGAATTTCCTACGAGCAGTACTTC. Translated, it gives CASSSPDGPGISYEQYF.

In its sample, this clonotype was seen a few times. An end of the junction differs from the germline gene, which may be a read error. Here the CDR3 reads CASSGEVAAEPQYF. The DNA of the CDR3 is TGTGCCAGCAGCGGAGAAGTAGCGGCAGAGCCCCAGTACTTC. The V gene is TRBV7-9, the J gene TRBJ2-5; the D gene is possibly TRBD2 (6 bases). Per germline, CDR1 SEHNR and CDR2 FQNEAQ (reference sequence). This CDR3 has 14 amino acids.

CDR3 region: CASSQVTGLAGVGELFF. The CDR3 nucleotides are TGCGCCAGCAGCCAAGTTACGGGACTAGCGGGAGTCGGGGAGCTGTTTTTT. This chain links TRBV4-1 with TRBJ2-2; 14 bases align to TRBD2. Germline CDR1 MGHRA, CDR2 YSYEKL. The junction had 5 bases not matched to a gene; V was cut back by 1 base and J by 7 bases. The CDR3 has 17 residues.

This CDR3 is CASSELDRKETQYF. The CDR3, as DNA: TGTGCCAGCAGCGAGTTGGACAGGAAAGAGACCCAGTACTTC. V usage is TRBV7-9 and J usage is TRBJ2-5; 7 nucleotides match TRBD1. Looked up from germline, CDR1 is SEHNR and CDR2 is FQNEAQ (reference sequence). The CDR3 consists of 14 residues. V gave up 5 bases and J gave up 3 bases; unmatched junction bases: 6.

This rearrangement joins TRBV27 to TRBJ2-3; TRBD2 matches at 8 bases. The germline V gene encodes CDR1 MNHEY and CDR2 SMNVEV (reference sequence). V dropped 0 bases and J dropped 5; count of bases not matched to a gene: 4. The CDR3 has 15 residues. The CDR3 region has the DNA TGTGCCAGCAGTTTATCGGGACTAGGGGGAGATACGCAGTATTTT. It translates to CASSLSGLGGDTQYF.

This clonotype was detected ten times or more. The chain couples TRBV4-2 to TRBJ2-4, with D perhaps matching TRBD1 (5 bases). The CDR3 runs 15 residues. Germline loops: CDR1 LGHNA, CDR2 YNFKEQ. Trimming removed 1 base from V and 3 bases from J, with 10 bases in between. The CDR3 protein is CASSQAGFDKNIQYF. Here the CDR3 DNA reads TGTGCCAGCAGCCAAGCAGGGTTTGACAAAAACATTCAGTACTTC.

V gene TRBV7-9 combines with J gene TRBJ2-6; 7 bases fit TRBD2. The V gene's germline CDR1 is SEHNR and CDR2 FQNEAQ (reference sequence). The CDR3 totals 19 residues. Germline trimming cut 4 bases from V and 4 bases from J; bases unmatched to any gene: 16. CDR3 loop: CASSSPGSGELPGANVLTF. DNA of the CDR3: TGTGCCAGCAGCTCCCCGGGCAGCGGGGAGCTCCCCGGGGCCAACGTCCTGACTTTC.

The table lists this clonotype with a few counts. The chain carries TRBV20-1 and TRBJ2-5; D unresolved. This CDR3 has 12 residues. Germline V gives CDR1 DFQATT, CDR2 SNEGSKA (reference sequence). Trimming pared 5 bases from V and 5 bases from J, leaving 12 bases between. CDR3 amino acids: CSAPRTWETQYF. CDR3 coding DNA: TGCAGTGCTCCCCGAACTTGGGAGACCCAGTACTTC.

This clonotype turned up a few times. The junction and the germline gene differ at one end; a read error may be behind it. The chain employs TRBV15 and TRBJ1-5; D remains ambiguous. The CDR3 totals 15 residues. Germline CDR1 is LNHNV and CDR2 is YYDKDF (reference sequence). This CDR3 reads CATSRDRGGNQLQHF. Here the CDR3 DNA reads TGTGCCACCAGCAGAGATCGCGGCGGGAATCAGCTCCAGCATTTT.

The genes are TRBV7-2 and TRBJ1-6, with 10 positions matching TRBD1. V dropped 5 bases and J dropped 10; count of bases not matched to a gene: 8. Germline loops: CDR1 SGHTA, CDR2 FQGNSA. The CDR3 runs 15 residues. CDR3 sequence reads: CASSAGQGGWSPLHF. DNA of the CDR3: TGTGCCAGCAGCGCCGGACAGGGGGGTTGGTCACCCCTCCACTTT.

J is TRBJ2-1 and V is TRBV7-2; D remains ambiguous. The end of the DNA aligns better with TRBJ2-7, so the J call may be wrong. Per germline, CDR1 SGHTA and CDR2 FQGNSA. The CDR3 is 13 residues long. CDR3 in DNA: TGTGCCAGCAGAGGGCTATCCTTGTACGAGCAGTACTTC. This gives the protein CASRGLSLYEQYF.

The chain recombines TRBV7-2 with TRBJ2-7, with a tentative D call TRBD1 (6 bases). Looked up from germline, CDR1 is SGHTA and CDR2 is FQGNSA. Trimming left V 5 bases short and J 2 bases short, with 16 bases between. The CDR3 is 15 residues long. The CDR3: CASSLGQPLTYEQYF. The CDR3 DNA reads TGTGCCAGCAGCCTCGGACAGCCCCTAACCTACGAGCAGTACTTC.

This chain uses TRBV28 with TRBJ2-2; 11 positions agree with TRBD1. The V gene's germline CDR1 is MDHEN and CDR2 SYDVKM. With 3 bases clipped from V and 4 bases from J, the junction kept 4 bases outside the gene matches. This CDR3 comprises 16 residues. The CDR3: CASSLRDRGSTGELFF. Written as DNA, the CDR3 is TGTGCCAGCAGTTTGAGGGACAGGGGGTCCACCGGGGAGCTGTTTTTT.